Listed below are T cell receptor beta chains from one sample, sequenced in a study of shared clonotypes between healthy human individuals. Clones were read by immunoSEQ multiplex PCR, and TCRdb kept only the in-frame ones, dropping some. Altogether around 600,000 clones are present, more than 95% being singletons, with the ten largest covering roughly 0.055%. The sequenced sample consisted of naive CD4+ T cells sorted from blood. The receptors stem from a woman in her twenties or thirties in good health. The CDR3 runs from the conserved cysteine through the conserved F or W. Fields, in order: D gene, clone size, V gene, J gene, CDR3 protein, CDR3 DNA. D genes are given only for firm matches. Expanded clones are given a class, and other clones once, few, many or no size at all.

d_call: .; clone_size: .; v_call: TRBV18; j_call: TRBJ1-3; cdr3_aa: CASSPPVGRAGNTIYF; cdr3_nt: TGTGCCAGCTCACCACCGGTGGGGCGGGCTGGAAACACCATATATTTT
d_call: .; clone_size: .; v_call: TRBV21-1; j_call: TRBJ2-7; cdr3_aa: CASRPAGIHEQYF; cdr3_nt: TGTGCCAGCCGCCCGGCAGGGATCCACGAGCAGTACTTC
d_call: TRBD1; clone_size: .; v_call: TRBV7-9; j_call: TRBJ1-1; cdr3_aa: CASSSWGQGIAMNTEAFF; cdr3_nt: TGTGCCAGCAGCTCCTGGGGACAGGGAATAGCCATGAACACTGAAGCTTTCTTT
d_call: .; clone_size: .; v_call: TRBV5-4; j_call: TRBJ1-1; cdr3_aa: CASRTGTPNTEAFF; cdr3_nt: TGTGCCAGCAGGACCGGGACACCAAACACTGAAGCTTTCTTT
d_call: TRBD1; clone_size: .; v_call: TRBV7-9; j_call: TRBJ2-7; cdr3_aa: CASSLGGTGFYEQYF; cdr3_nt: TGTGCCAGCAGCTTAGGGGGGACAGGGTTCTACGAGCAGTACTTC
d_call: .; clone_size: .; v_call: TRBV10-3; j_call: TRBJ2-3; cdr3_aa: CAISESRRSTDTQYF; cdr3_nt: TGTGCCATCAGTGAGTCGAGGAGGTCCACAGATACGCAGTATTTT
d_call: .; clone_size: .; v_call: TRBV27; j_call: TRBJ2-7; cdr3_aa: CASSFLGVSSYEQYF; cdr3_nt: TGTGCCAGCAGTTTCCTCGGGGTCTCATCCTACGAGCAGTACTTC
d_call: TRBD1; clone_size: .; v_call: TRBV10-3; j_call: TRBJ2-3; cdr3_aa: CAISRFSQTGGTDTQYF; cdr3_nt: TGTGCCATCAGCCGTTTTTCTCAAACAGGGGGCACAGATACGCAGTATTTT
d_call: .; clone_size: once; v_call: TRBV5-8; j_call: TRBJ1-2; cdr3_aa: CASSSDASYGYTF; cdr3_nt: TGTGCCAGCAGCTCGGACGCATCTTATGGCTACACCTTC
d_call: .; clone_size: .; v_call: TRBV10-3; j_call: TRBJ2-5; cdr3_aa: CATVVKADGKETQYF; cdr3_nt: TGTGCCACCGTTGTAAAAGCGGACGGTAAAGAGACCCAGTACTTC
d_call: .; clone_size: .; v_call: TRBV6-5; j_call: TRBJ1-1; cdr3_aa: CASSSGGGRRAFF; cdr3_nt: TGTGCCAGCAGTTCTGGGGGGGGGAGGCGGGCTTTCTTT
d_call: .; clone_size: once; v_call: TRBV6-1; j_call: TRBJ1-2; cdr3_aa: CASRFTGEWDGYTF; cdr3_nt: TGTGCCAGCAGATTCACTGGGGAATGGGATGGCTACACCTTC
d_call: .; clone_size: .; v_call: TRBV2; j_call: TRBJ1-5; cdr3_aa: CASSAGRTQPQHF; cdr3_nt: TGTGCCAGCAGTGCCGGGAGAACTCAGCCCCAGCATTTT